This TCR beta chain originates from a study of cytomegalovirus exposure and HLA in healthy donors. Study background: The Caucasian-associated ancestry cluster contained about 80% of the roughly 400 genotyped donors. Study-level findings and limits: A later analysis found TCR association rates differed by HLA locus, highest for DRB1 and lowest for HLA-C. The authors later found HLA-associated TCR beta chains more clonally expanded than equally common others.

As for this clone: The antigen is not known.

Germline loops: CDR1 LGHNA, CDR2 YSLEER. V trimming: 3 bases; J trimming: 2 bases; junction bases outside the gene matches: 5. The CDR3 loop spans 16 amino acids. The donors gave bone marrow, and they were healthy. PCR used 60 Vbeta primers and 13 Jbeta primers. The assay was immunoSEQ multiplex PCR, and TCRdb's table has in-frame clones only and misses some. This sample's clone table lists about 130,000 clones. The sequenced material came from PBMCs. This TCR was sampled from a man under 40 in good health and CMV-seronegative. J is TRBJ2-3 and V is TRBV4-3, with 10 bases identical to TRBD2. The DNA for the CDR3 is TGCGCCAGCAGCCAGGGGACTAGCGTCAACACAGATACGCAGTATTTT. Its protein product is CASSQGTSVNTDTQYF.